Sequencing of this T cell receptor beta chain was carried out in a study of STAT3 mutations in large granular lymphocyte leukemia. Study-wide context: 40% of treated T-LGLL patients showed hematologic response to immunosuppression.

Study-level findings and limits: Persisting codominant clonotypes may have hidden a small pathogenic clone. At least one immunodominant TCR beta clonotype appeared in every T-cell large granular lymphocyte leukemia patient.

This table comes from immunoSEQ multiplex PCR, and its TCRdb copy is limited to in-frame clones, with some not included. The sample consists of over 15,000 clones, around 90% of them appearing once. As regards this clone: As yet, its antigen is unknown.

Germline lookup yields CDR1 MDHEN and CDR2 SYDVKM. The CDR3 loop spans 17 amino acids. Trimming took off 4 bases at V and 14 bases at J, with 32 bases between the two ends. Source material: peripheral blood mononuclear cells. The V gene is TRBV28, the J gene TRBJ1-1; D is perhaps TRBD1 (6 bases). This TCR derives from a woman between 45 and 60 years old with T-cell large granular lymphocyte leukemia. Some clones in this sample may be carry-over from other donors' samples. The CDR3 bases are TGTGCCAGCAGTTCCCCGACTGTGGGGACACCCATAGCGGGGCCGTTCTTT. Protein sequence: CASSSPTVGTPIAGPFF. Full variable domain (outside the CDR3, taken from reference TRBV28 and TRBJ1-1): DVKVTQSSRYLVKRTGEKVFLECVQDMDHENMFWYRQDPGLGLRLIYFSYDVKMKEKGDIPEGYSVSREKKERFSLILESASTNQTSMYLCASSSPTVGTPIAGPFFGQGTRLTVV.